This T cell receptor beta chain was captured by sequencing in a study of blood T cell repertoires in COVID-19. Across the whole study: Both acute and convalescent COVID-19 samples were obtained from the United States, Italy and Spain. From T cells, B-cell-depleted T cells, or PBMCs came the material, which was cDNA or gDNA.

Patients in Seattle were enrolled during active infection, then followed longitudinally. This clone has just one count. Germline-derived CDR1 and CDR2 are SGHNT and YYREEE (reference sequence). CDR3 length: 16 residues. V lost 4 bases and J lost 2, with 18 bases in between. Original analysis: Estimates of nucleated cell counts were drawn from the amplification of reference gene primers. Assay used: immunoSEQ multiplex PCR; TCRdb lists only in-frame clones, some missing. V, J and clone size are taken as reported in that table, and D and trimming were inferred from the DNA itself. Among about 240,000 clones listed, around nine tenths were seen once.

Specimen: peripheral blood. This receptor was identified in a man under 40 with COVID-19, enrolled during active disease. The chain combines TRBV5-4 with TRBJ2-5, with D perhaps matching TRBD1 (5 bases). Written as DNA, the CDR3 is TGTGCCAGCAGCCTTGGACACCCCGCCCAACAAGAGACCCAGTACTTC. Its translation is CASSLGHPAQQETQYF.